The source of this T cell receptor (beta chain) is a study of blood T cells in healthy people across ages. Regarding the study as a whole: Donor CMV status, an unknown factor, possibly confounded changes in expanded clonotypes.

Germline lookup yields CDR1 LNHNV and CDR2 YYDKDF (reference sequence). This CDR3 contains 16 residues. The germline V and J ends were trimmed by 1 base and 0 bases, with 13 bases remaining between them. A sample-barcoded 5' primer and a J-beta primer mix were used in a second PCR of roughly 6 to 11 cycles. TCRdb called the 5' RACE reads again in MiXCR, with one record for every CDR3 protein. The sample includes almost 1 million distinct CDR3 sequences, about 53% of them seen just once. This clonotype has only a few counts. Its antigen remains unidentified. The sequence derives from a woman aged 60-75 years in good health. The chain joins TRBV15 to TRBJ2-7; no reliable D call. Input material: blood. The chain's CDR3 is CATSRASRLSSYEQYF. The CDR3 bases are TGTGCCACCAGCAGAGCATCTAGACTTAGCTCCTACGAGCAGTACTTC.